The rows below give T cell receptor beta chains drawn from one sample of a study of T cells in Graves' hyperthyroidism and ophthalmopathy. TCRdb ran MiXCR on the multiplex PCR reads and lists one entry per CDR3 protein. The sample yields about 380,000 distinct CDR3 sequences, less than 20% seen once. Sequencing was done on a sample of blood. The receptor source for this set is a man aged 18 to 30 with Graves' ophthalmopathy. CDR3s include the opening cysteine and the closing phenylalanine or tryptophan. D genes are given only for firm matches. The size field is filled for only some rows; it gives once, few, many or a size class.

j_call: TRBJ1-2
d_call: .
clone_size: .
v_call: TRBV18
cdr3_nt: TGTGCCAGCTCACCACCCCAGATAGACTATGGCTACACCTTC
cdr3_aa: CASSPPQIDYGYTF

j_call: TRBJ1-2
d_call: .
clone_size: few
v_call: TRBV20-1
cdr3_nt: TGCAGTGCCTTGGAGGGCCCCTTATATGGCTACACCTTC
cdr3_aa: CSALEGPLYGYTF

j_call: TRBJ2-2
d_call: .
clone_size: .
v_call: TRBV2
cdr3_nt: TGTGCCAGCAGCACAGGGTGGGGCGGGGAGCTGTTTTTT
cdr3_aa: CASSTGWGGELFF

j_call: TRBJ2-5
d_call: TRBD2
clone_size: .
v_call: TRBV7-9
cdr3_nt: TGTGCCAGCAGTCGGGACTCTAGCGGGGGGCAACAAGAGACCCAGTACTTC
cdr3_aa: CASSRDSSGGQQETQYF

j_call: TRBJ1-3
d_call: .
clone_size: .
v_call: TRBV29-1
cdr3_nt: TGCAGCGTTGTCAGAAACTCTGGAAACACCATATATTTT
cdr3_aa: CSVVRNSGNTIYF

j_call: TRBJ2-6
d_call: .
clone_size: many
v_call: TRBV7-6
cdr3_nt: TGTGCCAGCAGCCTCCCCGAGGCCAACGTCCTGACTTTC
cdr3_aa: CASSLPEANVLTF

j_call: TRBJ2-5
d_call: TRBD1
clone_size: many
v_call: TRBV7-9
cdr3_nt: TGTGCCAGCAGCTTAGCTCTGGGACAGGGGGAGACCCAGTACTTC
cdr3_aa: CASSLALGQGETQYF

j_call: TRBJ2-2
d_call: TRBD1
clone_size: many
v_call: TRBV6-1
cdr3_nt: TGTGCCAGCAGGCACGGACAGGGTGGAGTCACCGGGGAGCTGTTTTTT
cdr3_aa: CASRHGQGGVTGELFF

j_call: TRBJ2-7
d_call: .
clone_size: .
v_call: TRBV10-3
cdr3_nt: TGTGCCATCAGTGAGTCGAAATACGAGCAGTACTTC
cdr3_aa: CAISESKYEQYF

j_call: TRBJ1-4
d_call: TRBD1
clone_size: .
v_call: TRBV19
cdr3_nt: TGTGCCAGTAGTCCAGGACAGGCGGGGAATGAAAAACTGTTTTTT
cdr3_aa: CASSPGQAGNEKLFF

j_call: TRBJ2-1
d_call: TRBD2
clone_size: many
v_call: TRBV7-2
cdr3_nt: TGTGCCAGCAGCTCAGGGACTAGCGGGCGTCTTGAGCAGTTCTTC
cdr3_aa: CASSSGTSGRLEQFF

j_call: TRBJ1-5
d_call: .
clone_size: many
v_call: TRBV6-2/TRBV6-3
cdr3_nt: TGTGCCAGCAGCAATAATCAGCCCCAGCATTTT
cdr3_aa: CASSNNQPQHF

j_call: TRBJ2-1
d_call: .
clone_size: many
v_call: TRBV11-3
cdr3_nt: TGTGCCAGCAGCGCAGGGAGCTCCTACAATGAGCAGTTCTTC
cdr3_aa: CASSAGSSYNEQFF

j_call: TRBJ1-4
d_call: .
clone_size: .
v_call: TRBV7-9
cdr3_nt: TGTGCCAGCAGCTTAGTCGAGGGAAGGACTGAAAAACTGTTTTTT
cdr3_aa: CASSLVEGRTEKLFF

j_call: TRBJ1-3
d_call: .
clone_size: .
v_call: TRBV29-1
cdr3_nt: TGCAGCGTTGAAGACAGGGGCCCTCCTGGAAACACCATATATTTT
cdr3_aa: CSVEDRGPPGNTIYF

j_call: TRBJ1-1
d_call: .
clone_size: many
v_call: TRBV19
cdr3_nt: TGTGCCAGTAGTATAGCGTGGGACAACACTGAAGCTTTCTTT
cdr3_aa: CASSIAWDNTEAFF

j_call: TRBJ2-3
d_call: .
clone_size: few
v_call: TRBV6-2/TRBV6-3
cdr3_nt: TGTGCCAGCAGCCCAAGCCCAGGTGCAGATACGCAGTATTTT
cdr3_aa: CASSPSPGADTQYF

j_call: TRBJ2-5
d_call: TRBD2
clone_size: many
v_call: TRBV12-3/TRBV12-4
cdr3_nt: TGTGCCAGCACGTCCTACGGACTAGCGGGGGGTTCAGAGACCCAGTACTTC
cdr3_aa: CASTSYGLAGGSETQYF

j_call: TRBJ2-1
d_call: TRBD1
clone_size: .
v_call: TRBV9
cdr3_nt: TGTGCCAGCAGCGTAAGGGGACAGATTTGGAATGAGCAGTTCTTC
cdr3_aa: CASSVRGQIWNEQFF

j_call: TRBJ1-5
d_call: .
clone_size: .
v_call: TRBV28
cdr3_nt: TGTGCCAGCAGTTTAGGGGCCATTAGCAATCAGCCCCAGCATTTT
cdr3_aa: CASSLGAISNQPQHF

j_call: TRBJ2-1
d_call: .
clone_size: few
v_call: TRBV4-1
cdr3_nt: TGCGCCAGCAGCCAAGCAGCGGGCACACACAATGAGCAGTTCTTC
cdr3_aa: CASSQAAGTHNEQFF

j_call: TRBJ2-7
d_call: TRBD1
clone_size: many
v_call: TRBV7-2
cdr3_nt: TGTGCCAGCAGCTTAGCGGGGACAGGGGCCTACGAGCAGTACTTC
cdr3_aa: CASSLAGTGAYEQYF

j_call: TRBJ1-1
d_call: .
clone_size: many
v_call: TRBV27
cdr3_nt: TGTGCCAGCAGTTCCTATTTTCGAGAGGCTTTCTTT
cdr3_aa: CASSSYFREAFF

j_call: TRBJ1-4
d_call: TRBD1
clone_size: .
v_call: TRBV6-5
cdr3_nt: TGTGCCAGCAGTTACGACAGGGACAGTTATGAAAAACTGTTTTTT
cdr3_aa: CASSYDRDSYEKLFF

j_call: TRBJ2-7
d_call: TRBD1
clone_size: .
v_call: TRBV11-2
cdr3_nt: TGTGCCAGCAGCTCCTGGCCGGTAGGGACAGGGTCCTACGAGCAGTACTTC
cdr3_aa: CASSSWPVGTGSYEQYF

j_call: TRBJ1-2
d_call: .
clone_size: many
v_call: TRBV29-1
cdr3_nt: TGCAGCGTTGAAAGGTGGACGACCACCGGACACTATGGCTACACCTTC
cdr3_aa: CSVERWTTTGHYGYTF

j_call: TRBJ2-3
d_call: TRBD2
clone_size: many
v_call: TRBV27
cdr3_nt: TGTGCCAGCAGCCCTCCCGGGCTAGCGGGCACAGATACGCAGTATTTT
cdr3_aa: CASSPPGLAGTDTQYF

j_call: TRBJ2-1
d_call: .
clone_size: .
v_call: TRBV19
cdr3_nt: TGTGCCAGTAGTGCCGGGGGCAGACACAATGAGCAGTTCTTC
cdr3_aa: CASSAGGRHNEQFF